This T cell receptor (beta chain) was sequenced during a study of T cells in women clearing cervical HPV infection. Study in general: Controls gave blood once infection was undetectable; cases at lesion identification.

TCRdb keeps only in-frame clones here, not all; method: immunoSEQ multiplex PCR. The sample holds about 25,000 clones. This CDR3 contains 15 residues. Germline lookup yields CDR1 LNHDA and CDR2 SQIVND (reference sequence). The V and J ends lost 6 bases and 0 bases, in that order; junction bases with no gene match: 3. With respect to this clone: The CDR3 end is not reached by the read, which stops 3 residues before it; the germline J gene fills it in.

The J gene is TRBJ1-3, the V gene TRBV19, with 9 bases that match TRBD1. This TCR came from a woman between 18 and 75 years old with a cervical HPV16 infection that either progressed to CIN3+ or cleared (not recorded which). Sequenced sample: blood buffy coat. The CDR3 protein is CASRPDRGSGNTIYF. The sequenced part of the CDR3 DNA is TGTGCCAGTAGGCCGGACAGGGGCTCTGGAAACACC.